This T cell receptor (beta chain) is from a study of immune characterization of retroperitoneal liposarcoma. TCRdb called the PCR reads again in MiXCR, with one record for every CDR3 protein. Counted here are fewer than 9,000 distinct CDR3 sequences, more than 35% occurring once; the ten biggest clones make up around 9.3%. By share of the sample, this clonotype is medium-sized. Trimming shortened V by 3 bases and J by 10 bases, and 16 bases separated the two germline ends. This CDR3 has 14 amino acids. CDR1 MNHNS and CDR2 SASEGT come from the germline V gene. The chain couples TRBV6-1 to TRBJ2-1; D ambiguous. This TCR was sampled from a male donor with retroperitoneal liposarcoma. Sequencing was carried out using tumor tissue. The CDR3 nucleotides read TGTGCCAGCAGTGACCAGCCGATTGGTTACGAGCAGTTCTTC. Translation: CASSDQPIGYEQFF.